This TCR beta chain was captured in a study of CD8+CD57+ T cells in acquired aplastic anemia (dated by TCRdb to the late 2010s). About the full investigation: Extracted DNA from sorted CD4+ and CD8+ cells averaged around 3.2 ug, ranging from about 0.18 to 27.4 ug. CD8+CD57+ expansion was defined as a frequency above the mean frequency observed in healthy subjects.

Flow cytometry had shown CD8+CD57+ cell expansion in the patients selected for sequencing. Every patient had severe acquired aplastic anemia, diagnosed using the International Study of Aplastic Anemia and Agranulocytosis and Camitta criteria. At the time blood was sampled, none of the patients had received any therapy. The study deep-sequenced TCR repertoires of sorted CD4+ and CD8+ blood T cells from severe aplastic anemia patients and healthy subjects. In the USA, patient enrollment took place under clinicaltrials.gov protocols 00001620, 01623167, 00001397, 00071045, 00081523 and 00961064. Ficoll-Paque density gradient centrifugation was used to isolate peripheral blood mononuclear cells. CD4+ and CD8+ T cells were sorted by FACS or magnetic beads before DNA extraction. On this clonotype: Its antigen has not been determined. Base qualities are not provided; no much larger clone lies one nucleotide away.

General conclusions and limits of the study: No significant difference in CD8+ Simpson's diversity was found between patients and healthy controls (P=0.060). Around 30 CD8+ CDR3 sequences were found in both patients and controls but appeared to be highly expressed in patients and within the immunodominant clones of the patients.

Genomic DNA served as template for TCR beta VDJ combination and CDR3 sequence profiling. An Illumina HiSeq 2000 was used for TCR repertoire sequencing. The published analysis was carried out like this. Repertoires were assessed using TRBV/TRBJ rearrangement plots, CDR3 size and DJ length profiles, and Simpson's diversity index. The immunodominant clone was defined as the most abundant DNA sequence in deep sequencing data. CDR3 amino acid sequences were checked for sharing between subjects and were compared against published repertoires and the VDJdb database. The raw public reads went through TCRdb reprocessing: fastp at Q25, MiXCR clone calling, in-frame beta chains kept. When rows share a CDR3 protein, they turn into one entry using the most common DNA and genes. The V and J calls and clone size are TCRdb's, not the authors'. A total of 200,000 to 300,000 distinct CDR3 sequences appear in this sample, around 43% of them only once. The top ten hold approximately 7.8% of the sample.

V and J are truncated by 10 bases and 3 bases respectively, leaving an intervening sequence of 15 bases. From a lookup of the germline V gene, CDR1 and CDR2 are KGHDR and SFDVKD. The CDR3 measures 14 amino acids from cysteine to phenylalanine. Here the CDR3 DNA is all that survives: 42 bases in frame from base 1. The sequence derives from a human donor with aplastic anemia. The sequenced sample was sorted CD4+, CD8+, or CD8+CD57+ T cells (not recorded which) from PBMCs. The receptor chain draws on TRBV24-1 and TRBJ1-5; a weak D assignment points to TRBD1 (5 bases agree). The DNA is as follows: TGTGCCACAGTTTCGGGGGGGGACAATCAGCCCCAGCATTTT. This translates into CATVSGGDNQPQHF.